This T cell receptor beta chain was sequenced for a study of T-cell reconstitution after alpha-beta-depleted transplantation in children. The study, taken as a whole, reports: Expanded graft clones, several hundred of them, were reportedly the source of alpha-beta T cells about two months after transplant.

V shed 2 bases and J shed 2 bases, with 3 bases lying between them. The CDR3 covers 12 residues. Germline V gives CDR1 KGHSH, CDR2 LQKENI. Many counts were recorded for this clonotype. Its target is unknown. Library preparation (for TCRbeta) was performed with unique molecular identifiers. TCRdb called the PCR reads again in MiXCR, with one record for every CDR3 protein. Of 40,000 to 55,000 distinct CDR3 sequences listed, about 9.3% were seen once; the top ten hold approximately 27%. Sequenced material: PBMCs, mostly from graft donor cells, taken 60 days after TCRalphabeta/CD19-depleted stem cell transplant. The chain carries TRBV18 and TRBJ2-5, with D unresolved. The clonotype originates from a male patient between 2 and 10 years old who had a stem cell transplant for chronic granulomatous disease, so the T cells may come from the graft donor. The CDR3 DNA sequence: TGTGCCAGCTCACCAGGGCAAGAGACCCAGTACTTC. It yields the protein CASSPGQETQYF.